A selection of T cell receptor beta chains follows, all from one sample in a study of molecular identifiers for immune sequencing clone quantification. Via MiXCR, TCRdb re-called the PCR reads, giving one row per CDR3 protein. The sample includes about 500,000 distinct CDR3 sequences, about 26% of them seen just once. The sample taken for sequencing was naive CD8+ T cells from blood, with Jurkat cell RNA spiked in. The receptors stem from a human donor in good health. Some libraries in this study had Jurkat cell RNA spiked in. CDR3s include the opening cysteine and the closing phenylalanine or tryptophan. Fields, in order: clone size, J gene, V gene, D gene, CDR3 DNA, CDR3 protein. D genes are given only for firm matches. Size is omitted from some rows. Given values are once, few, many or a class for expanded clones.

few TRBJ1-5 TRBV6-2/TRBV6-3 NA TGTGCCAGCAGTTATATTGTTATATCGACCCGGGGCAATCAGCCCCAGCATTTT CASSYIVISTRGNQPQHF
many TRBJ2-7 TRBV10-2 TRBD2 TGTGCCAGCAGCCGGGGGGGAAACGAGCAGTACTTC CASSRGGNEQYF
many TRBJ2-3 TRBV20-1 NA TGCAGTGCCATCGGGCCCCCGATCACAGATACGCAGTATTTT CSAIGPPITDTQYF
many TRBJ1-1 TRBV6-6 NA TGTGCCAGCAGTGCAACGAGGGGAGCTTTCTTT CASSATRGAFF
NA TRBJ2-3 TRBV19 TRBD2 TGTGCCAGTGGCCCCGGGACTAGGGGCACAGATACGCAGTATTTT CASGPGTRGTDTQYF
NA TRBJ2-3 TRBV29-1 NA TGCAGCGTTGAGAGAGGTGGTGGGTACACAGATACGCAGTATTTT CSVERGGGYTDTQYF
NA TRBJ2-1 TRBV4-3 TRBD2 TGCGCCAGCAGCCAAGATAGCGGGGGGGCTAATGAGCAGTTCTTC CASSQDSGGANEQFF
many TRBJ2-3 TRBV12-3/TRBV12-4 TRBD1 TGTGCCAGCTCAGACAGGGTCGGGGTAAATACGCAGTATTTT CASSDRVGVNTQYF
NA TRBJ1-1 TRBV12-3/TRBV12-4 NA TGTGCCAGCAGTTTGTACACCATGAACACTGAAGCTTTCTTT CASSLYTMNTEAFF
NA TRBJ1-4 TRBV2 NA TGTGCCAGCAGTACGGACAGAGAAAAACTGTTTTTT CASSTDREKLFF
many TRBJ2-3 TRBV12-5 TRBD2 TGTGCTAGTGGTTTTCAAGCGGGGGTCACAGATACGCAGTATTTT CASGFQAGVTDTQYF
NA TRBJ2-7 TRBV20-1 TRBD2 TGCAGTGCTAGAGATTTGGACCGGACTAGCGGGTCCTACGAGCAGTACTTC CSARDLDRTSGSYEQYF
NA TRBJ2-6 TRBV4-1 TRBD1 TGCGCCAGCAGCCACAAGACAGGGGAGGGGGCCAACGTCCTGACTTTC CASSHKTGEGANVLTF
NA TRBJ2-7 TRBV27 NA TGTGCCACCGGGACGTTTAACTACGAGCAGTACTTC CATGTFNYEQYF
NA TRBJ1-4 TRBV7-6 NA TGTGCCAGCAGGCAGGGAGGGCCTGAAAAACTGTTTTTT CASRQGGPEKLFF
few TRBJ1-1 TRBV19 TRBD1 TGTGCCAGTAGTACCCCGACAGGGGATAAAGCTTTCTTT CASSTPTGDKAFF
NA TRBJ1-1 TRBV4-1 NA TGCGCCAGCAGCCAAGATCGGCTATCGGGAAACACTGAAGCTTTCTTT CASSQDRLSGNTEAFF
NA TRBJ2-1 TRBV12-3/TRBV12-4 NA TGTGCCAGCAGTTCGTTGTTGAGGGCCTACAATGAGCAGTTCTTC CASSSLLRAYNEQFF
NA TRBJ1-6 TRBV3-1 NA TGTGCCAGCAACCAAGGCCCGGGGATCTATAATTCACCCCTCCACTTT CASNQGPGIYNSPLHF
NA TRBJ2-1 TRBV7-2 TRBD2 TGTGCCAACAGCTTAGGGCTAGCGGGATTCAACAATGAGCAGTTCTTC CANSLGLAGFNNEQFF
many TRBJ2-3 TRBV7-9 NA TGTGCCAGCAGCTTGCCCCGGGACTTATCAAAGTATTTT CASSLPRDLSKYF
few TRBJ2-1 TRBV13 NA TGTGCCAGCAGCCCATACGAAGGAGGGAAAGATGAGCAGTTCTTC CASSPYEGGKDEQFF
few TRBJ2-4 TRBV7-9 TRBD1 TGTGCCAGCAGCCCAGGGACAGTCTTTGACATTCAGTACTTC CASSPGTVFDIQYF
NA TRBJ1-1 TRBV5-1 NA TGCGCCAGTCGATTGGGAAGCACTGAAGCTTACTTT CASRLGSTEAYF
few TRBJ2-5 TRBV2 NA TGTGCCAGCAGTGAAGCTCTCGTACAGCGAGAGACCCAGTACTTC CASSEALVQRETQYF
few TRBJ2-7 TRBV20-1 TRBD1 TGCAGTGCTAGAGAGGGGGACAGTGTCTACGAGCAGTACTTC CSAREGDSVYEQYF
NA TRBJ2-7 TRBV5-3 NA TGTGCCAGCAGTTTGGCGAACGGGTTGGGCTCCTACGAGCAGTACTTC CASSLANGLGSYEQYF
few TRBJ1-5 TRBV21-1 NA TGTGCCAGCAGCAAATTTTGCAGGGGCAGGCAGCCCCAGCATTTT CASSKFCRGRQPQHF
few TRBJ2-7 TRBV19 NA TGTGCCAGTAGTCCCGGCTCCTACGAGCGGTACTTC CASSPGSYERYF
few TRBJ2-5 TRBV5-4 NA TGTGCCAGCAGCTTAAGAGCGGAAGAGACCCAGTACTTC CASSLRAEETQYF
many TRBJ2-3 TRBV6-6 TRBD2 TGTGCCAGCAGCACGGGACTAGGATCAGATACGCAGTATTTT CASSTGLGSDTQYF
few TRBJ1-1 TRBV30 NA TGTGCCTGTTTACAGGCCATGAACACTGAAGCTTTCTTT CACLQAMNTEAFF
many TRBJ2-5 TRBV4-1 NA TGCGCCAGCAGCCAATTCCAAGAGACCCAGTACTTC CASSQFQETQYF
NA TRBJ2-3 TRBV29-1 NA TGCAGCGTTGAAGATCGGAGGGGGATTTACATGGGGACAGATACGCAGTATTTT CSVEDRRGIYMGTDTQYF
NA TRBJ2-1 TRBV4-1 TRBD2 TGCGCCAGCAGCCAAGGAAGCGTAGCGGGGGGGTTCGGGGATGGGCAGTTCTTC CASSQGSVAGGFGDGQFF
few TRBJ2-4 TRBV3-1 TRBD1 TGTGCCAGCAGCCAAGGAGACAGGGGGCACATTCAGTACTTC CASSQGDRGHIQYF
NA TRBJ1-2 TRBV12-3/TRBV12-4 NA TGTGCCAGCTGTGGGGATGGGTACGGCTACACCTTC CASCGDGYGYTF
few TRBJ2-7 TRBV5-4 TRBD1 TGTGCCAGCAGTTTCGTAGGGGGCGCTTCCTACGAGCAGTACTTC CASSFVGGASYEQYF
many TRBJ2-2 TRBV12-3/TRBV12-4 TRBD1 TGTGCCAGCAGTTTAGTAGCAGGACAGGGTTTGACCGGGGAGCTGTTTTTT CASSLVAGQGLTGELFF
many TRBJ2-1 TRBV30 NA TGTGCCTGGAGTGGTCAGCGCAATGAGCAGTTCTTC CAWSGQRNEQFF
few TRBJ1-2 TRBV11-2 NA TGTGCCAGCAGCTACACCTATGGCTACACCTTC CASSYTYGYTF
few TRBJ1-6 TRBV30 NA TGTGCCTGGAGTCCAACGACACGGGGTGGAAATTCACCCCTCCACTTT CAWSPTTRGGNSPLHF
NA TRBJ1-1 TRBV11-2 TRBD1 TGTGCCAGCAGCTTAGGTTCTTGGGGACAGGGTTTGAACACTGAAGCTTTCTTT CASSLGSWGQGLNTEAFF
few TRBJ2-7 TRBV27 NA TGTGCCAGCAGTTCCCGAGGTAGTAGTAACGAGCAGTACTTC CASSSRGSSNEQYF
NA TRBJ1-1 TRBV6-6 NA TGTGCCAGCAGCGAAGACGGGCTGTACACTGAAGCTCTCTTT CASSEDGLYTEALF
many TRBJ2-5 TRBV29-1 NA TGCAGCGTTGAACGACCAGTCCAAGAGACCCAGTACTTC CSVERPVQETQYF
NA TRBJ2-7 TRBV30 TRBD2 TGTGCCTGGACCGGTAGGGAGGGCTACGAGCAGTACTTC CAWTGREGYEQYF
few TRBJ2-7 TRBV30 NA TGTGCCTGGGACCCCGGGAGCTCCTACGAGCAGTACTTC CAWDPGSSYEQYF
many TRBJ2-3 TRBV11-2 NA TGTGCCAGCAGCCTACCCACAGATACGCAGTATTTT CASSLPTDTQYF
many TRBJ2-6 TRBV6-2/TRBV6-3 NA TGTGCCAGCAGTTACGGGTCAAAAGTCCTGACTTTC CASSYGSKVLTF
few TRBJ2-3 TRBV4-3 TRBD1 TGCGCCAGCAGCCAAGGGTGGACAGGGGGCGATTTGGCAGATACGCAGTATTTT CASSQGWTGGDLADTQYF
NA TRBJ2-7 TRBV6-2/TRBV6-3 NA TGTGCCAGCATGAAAAGCTCCTACGAGCAGTACTTC CASMKSSYEQYF
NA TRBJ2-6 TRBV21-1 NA TGTGCCAGCAGCAAGGGGCGGGACAGGCCCTCTGGGGCCAACGTCCTGACTTTC CASSKGRDRPSGANVLTF
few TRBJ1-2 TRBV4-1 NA TGCGCCAGCAGCCAAGATCCCGGGACCTTCTATGGCTACACCTTC CASSQDPGTFYGYTF
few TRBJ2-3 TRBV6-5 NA TGTGCCAGCGGGAACTTGAGAGCTAGCACAGATACGCAGTATTTT CASGNLRASTDTQYF
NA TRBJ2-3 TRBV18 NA TGTGCCAGCTCACCAGGAGGGGGGGTAAGGAACACAGATACGCAGTATTTT CASSPGGGVRNTDTQYF
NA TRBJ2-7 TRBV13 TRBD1 TGTGCCAGCAGTCAAGGGGGCCGTAGCTCCTACGAGCAGTACTTC CASSQGGRSSYEQYF
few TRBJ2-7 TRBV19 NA TGTGCCAGTAGTATAGCGGGAAAGTCCCATGGAGAGCAGTACTTC CASSIAGKSHGEQYF
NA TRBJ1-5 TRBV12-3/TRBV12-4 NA TGTGCCAGCAGTTTTCGGGCTACTCAGCCCCAGCATTTT CASSFRATQPQHF
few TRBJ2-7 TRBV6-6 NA TGTGCCAGCAGTTATGTACAGTTACCCTACGAGCAGTACTTC CASSYVQLPYEQYF